This TCR beta chain comes out of a study of Tregs in tolerant kidney transplant recipients (dated by TCRdb to between 2018 and 2021). With respect to the entire study: The study applied TCRbeta sequencing to find donor-specific regulatory T cells before combined kidney and bone marrow transplantation and then followed those same cells after transplant. The full study reports these points: Although technical replication error seemed to be minimal, the question of biological reproducibility was not addressed directly. Because only a small number of patients were included, the study had limitations, and the results will need to be validated in larger populations as well as under other immunosuppression protocols. The most biologically relevant and donor-specific TCRbeta repertoire appeared to be identified by expanding Tregs with activated donor B cells. Donor-specific Treg expansion was found to exceed global Treg expansion in tolerant patients, suggesting antigen-driven rather than nonspecific expansion. For some patients, the PCR primers changed as time went on, which meant samples from those patients could not be compared with one another at the nucleotide level.

The transplants used related donors with nonmyeloablative bone marrow transplantation, and mixed chimerism in the human trials was transient. Thawed PBMCs were FACS-sorted into unstimulated Tregs (CD4+CD25+CD127-), CD4+ non-Tregs (CD4+CD25-), CD4 cells and CD8 cells. Patients were a few combined kidney and bone marrow transplant recipients from the ITN036ST trial, and only these trial subjects had samples available. Healthy control blood was processed by Ficoll density gradient to PBMCs and cryopreserved; patient PBMCs were collected before and after transplant. For TCRbeta CDR3 sequencing, genomic DNA from the sorted cells was extracted using the QIAGEN DNeasy Blood and Tissue Kit. High-throughput TCRbeta CDR3 sequencing, which included PCR amplification with bias correction and internal controls, was done commercially through immunoSEQ. As for the authors' bioinformatics: Unique productive TCRbeta sequences were defined by CDR3 nucleotide sequence when primers matched and otherwise by CDR3 amino acid sequence together with Vbeta and Jbeta genes. Sorting error was corrected by removing sequences shared between sorted populations at a frequency ratio of 2:1 or less, and the remaining shared sequences were assigned to the higher population. Donor-reactive sequences were defined as at least 5-fold expanded in CFSE-low cells versus unstimulated cells, with frequency of at least 0.01% in CFSE-low cells. Jensen-Shannon divergence calculated on the top 100 TCRbeta sequences ranked by frequency was used to measure repertoire divergence. For samples with multiple sequencing runs, sorting error was corrected separately for each run before the runs were pooled. TCRdb re-hosts the immuneACCESS table, in-frame sequences only. Its copies lack some clones; in the studies checked, an unresolved V gene accounts for under half of them, and the cause for the rest is not known. D and trimming were read from the DNA, whereas the V and J calls and clone size are those reported in that table. The sample table lists 75,000 to 100,000 clones, more than 85% of them with a count of one. The ten largest account for 1.6% of the sample.

As concerns this clone: Its binding antigen is unknown. Nothing much larger sits one base from this clone, and base qualities are not available.

The input for sequencing was CD4+ T cells from blood (PBMCs), taken 12 months after the transplant. This receptor was taken from a human patient who received a combined kidney and bone marrow transplant. After a transplant, the donor of the graft may account for some T cells.

The CDR3 here reads CASSRRGAREQYF. The sequenced DNA: TGTGCCAGCAGTAGACGGGGGGCGCGGGAGCAGTACTTC. The chain is assembled from TRBV11-3 and TRBJ2-7; D gene: possibly TRBD2, on 7 matching bases. The germline ends are 16 bases apart after V is trimmed by 6 bases and J by 7 bases. Inclusive of the bounding cysteine and phenylalanine, the CDR3 is 13 residues long. Just the 39-base CDR3 DNA is kept, in frame starting at base 1. Via the germline V gene, CDR1 is SGHNT and CDR2 YENEEA.